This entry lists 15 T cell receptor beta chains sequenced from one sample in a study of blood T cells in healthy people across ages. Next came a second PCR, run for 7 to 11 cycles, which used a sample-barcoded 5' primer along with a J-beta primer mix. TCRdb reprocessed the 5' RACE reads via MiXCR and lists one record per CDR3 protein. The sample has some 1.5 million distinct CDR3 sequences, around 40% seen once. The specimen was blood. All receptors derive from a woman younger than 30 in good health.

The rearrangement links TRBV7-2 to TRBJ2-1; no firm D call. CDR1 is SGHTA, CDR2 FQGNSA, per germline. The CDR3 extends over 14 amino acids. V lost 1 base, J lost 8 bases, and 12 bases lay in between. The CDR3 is CASSLGSRLDEQFF. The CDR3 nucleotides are TGTGCCAGCAGCTTAGGCTCTAGGCTCGATGAGCAGTTCTTC.

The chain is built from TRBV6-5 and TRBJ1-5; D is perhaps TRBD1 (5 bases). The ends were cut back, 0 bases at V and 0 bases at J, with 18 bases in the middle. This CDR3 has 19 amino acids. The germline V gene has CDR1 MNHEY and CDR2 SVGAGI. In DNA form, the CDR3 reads TGTGCCAGCAGTTACTCCCCGGGACTGGGATGGAGTAGCAATCAGCCCCAGCATTTT. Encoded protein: CASSYSPGLGWSSNQPQHF.

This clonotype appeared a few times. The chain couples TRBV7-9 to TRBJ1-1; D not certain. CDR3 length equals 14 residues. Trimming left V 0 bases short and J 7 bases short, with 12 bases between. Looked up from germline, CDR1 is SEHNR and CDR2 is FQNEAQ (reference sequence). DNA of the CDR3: TGTGCCAGCAGCTTAGCTGAAGGGAAAGGTGAAGCTTTCTTT. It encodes CASSLAEGKGEAFF.

CDR3 in amino acids: CSARETETYGYTF. The CDR3 DNA reads TGCAGTGCTAGAGAGACAGAGACGTATGGCTACACCTTC. The chain is built from TRBV20-1 and TRBJ1-2; a weak D match, TRBD1 (5 bases). The CDR3 contains 13 residues. The V and J ends lost 0 bases and 5 bases respectively, with 10 bases between them. Germline V gene sequence: CDR1 DFQATT, CDR2 SNEGSKA (reference sequence).

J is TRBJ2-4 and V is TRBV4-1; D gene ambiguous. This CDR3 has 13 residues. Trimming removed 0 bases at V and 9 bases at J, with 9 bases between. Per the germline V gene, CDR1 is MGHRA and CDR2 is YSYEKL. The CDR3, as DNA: TGCGCCAGCAGCCAAGATTCCCAGGCCATTCAGTACTTC. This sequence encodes CASSQDSQAIQYF.

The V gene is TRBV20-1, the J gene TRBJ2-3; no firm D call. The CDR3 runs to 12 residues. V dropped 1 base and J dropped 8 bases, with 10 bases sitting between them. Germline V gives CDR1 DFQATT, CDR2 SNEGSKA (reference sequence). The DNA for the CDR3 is TGCAGTGCTAGAGCGTTGTTTCGTACGCAGTATTTT. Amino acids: CSARALFRTQYF.

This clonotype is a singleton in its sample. The CDR3 nucleotides are TGCGCCAGCAGCCACGGTGGAGGAGACACAGATACGCAGTATTTT. It specifies CASSHGGGDTDTQYF. The chain employs TRBV4-1 and TRBJ2-3, with D perhaps TRBD2 (5 bases). Germline loops: CDR1 MGHRA, CDR2 YSYEKL. The CDR3 runs 15 residues. V lost 3 bases, J lost 2 bases, and 12 bases lay in between.

CDR3 residues: CASSRFGGNTIYF. CDR3 nucleotides: TGTGCCAGCAGCAGATTCGGGGGAAACACCATATATTTT. The chain couples TRBV7-2 to TRBJ1-3, with D hard to call. Trimming stripped 5 bases from V and 4 bases from J, with 9 bases between. The CDR3 runs 13 residues. CDR1 is SGHTA and CDR2 is FQGNSA in the germline V gene.

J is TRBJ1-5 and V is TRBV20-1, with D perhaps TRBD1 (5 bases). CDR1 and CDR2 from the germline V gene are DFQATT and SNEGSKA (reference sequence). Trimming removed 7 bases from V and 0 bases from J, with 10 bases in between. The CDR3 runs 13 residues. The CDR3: CSVAGYSNQPQHF. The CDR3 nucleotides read TGCAGTGTCGCAGGGTATAGCAATCAGCCCCAGCATTTT.

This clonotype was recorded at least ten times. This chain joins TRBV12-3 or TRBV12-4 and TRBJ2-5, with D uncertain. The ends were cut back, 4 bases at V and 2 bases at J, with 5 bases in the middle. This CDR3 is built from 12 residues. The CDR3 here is CASSWAQETQYF. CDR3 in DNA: TGTGCCAGCAGTTGGGCACAAGAGACCCAGTACTTC.

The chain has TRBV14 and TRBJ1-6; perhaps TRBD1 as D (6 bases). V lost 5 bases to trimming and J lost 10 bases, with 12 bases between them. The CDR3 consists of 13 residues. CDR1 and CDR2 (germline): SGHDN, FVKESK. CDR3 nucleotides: TGTGCCAGCAGCGGGGGCGTGAGGTCACCCCTCCACTTT. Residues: CASSGGVRSPLHF.

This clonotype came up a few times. The CDR3 loop is CASSFTGVDRGYTF. CDR3 coding DNA: TGTGCCAGCAGCTTCACCGGCGTTGATAGAGGCTACACCTTC. The chain carries TRBV5-6 and TRBJ1-2; D ambiguous. This CDR3 comprises 14 residues. Germline V gene sequence: CDR1 SGHDT, CDR2 YYEEEE. Trimming removed 2 bases at V and 8 bases at J, with 16 bases between.

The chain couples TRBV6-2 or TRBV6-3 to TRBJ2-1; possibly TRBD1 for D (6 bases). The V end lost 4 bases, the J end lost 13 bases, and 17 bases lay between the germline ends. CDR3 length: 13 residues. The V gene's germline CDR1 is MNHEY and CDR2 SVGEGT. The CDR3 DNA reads TGTGCCAGCAGTTCGGACCGCAGGGGTAGACAGTTCTTC. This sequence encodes CASSSDRRGRQFF.

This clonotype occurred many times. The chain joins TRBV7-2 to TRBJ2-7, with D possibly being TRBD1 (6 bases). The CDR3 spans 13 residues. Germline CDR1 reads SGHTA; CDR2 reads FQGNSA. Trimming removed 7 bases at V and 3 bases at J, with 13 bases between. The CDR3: CASNDQGHYEQYF. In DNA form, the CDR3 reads TGTGCCAGCAACGATCAGGGACACTACGAGCAGTACTTC.

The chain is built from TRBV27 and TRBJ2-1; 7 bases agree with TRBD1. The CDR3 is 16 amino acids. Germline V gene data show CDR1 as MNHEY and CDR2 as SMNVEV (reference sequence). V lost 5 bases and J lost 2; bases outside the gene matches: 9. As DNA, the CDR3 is TGTGCCAGCAGTGGGTCGGGACAGAGCCCCTACAATGAGCAGTTCTTC. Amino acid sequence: CASSGSGQSPYNEQFF.